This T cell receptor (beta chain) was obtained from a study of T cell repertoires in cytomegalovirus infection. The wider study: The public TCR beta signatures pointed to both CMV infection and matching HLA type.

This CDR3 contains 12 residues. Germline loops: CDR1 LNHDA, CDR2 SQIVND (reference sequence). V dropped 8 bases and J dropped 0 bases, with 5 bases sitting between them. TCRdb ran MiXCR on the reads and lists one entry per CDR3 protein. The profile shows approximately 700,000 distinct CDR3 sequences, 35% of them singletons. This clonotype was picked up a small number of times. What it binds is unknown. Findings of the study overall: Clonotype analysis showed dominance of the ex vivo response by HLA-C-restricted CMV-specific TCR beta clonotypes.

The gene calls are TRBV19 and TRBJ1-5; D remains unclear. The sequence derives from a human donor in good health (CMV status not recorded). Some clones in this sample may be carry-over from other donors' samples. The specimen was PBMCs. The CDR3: CASRFSNQPQHF. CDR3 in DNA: TGTGCCAGTCGATTTAGCAATCAGCCCCAGCATTTT.